This T cell receptor beta chain was obtained from a study of technical replicates of blood from a handful of donors. The V end lost 4 bases, the J end lost 4 bases, and 8 bases lay between the germline ends. This CDR3 is 12 amino acids long. Germline V gives CDR1 SGHRS, CDR2 YFSETQ. Only in-frame clones appear in the TCRdb table, and some are missing; sequencing was by immunoSEQ multiplex PCR. The sample carries more than 90,000 clones, 90% to 96% recorded once. The material sequenced was T cells isolated from PBMCs. The chain couples TRBV5-1 to TRBJ2-5; TRBD2 might be the D (6 bases). The sequence was obtained from a human donor in good health. CDR3 sequence reads: CASSEGGETQYF. In DNA form, the CDR3 reads TGCGCCAGCAGCGAGGGAGGAGAGACCCAGTACTTC.